This T cell receptor beta chain appears in the sequencing data of a study of cytomegalovirus exposure and HLA in healthy donors. J lost 11 bases, V lost 6 bases, and 8 bases had no gene match. Germline V gene sequence: CDR1 SQVTM, CDR2 ANQGSEA. CDR3 length: 11 amino acids. PCR involved 60 Vbeta and 13 Jbeta primers. TCRdb's table, derived via immunoSEQ multiplex PCR, lists solely in-frame clones and lacks some. The table shows about 82,000 clones, with around 85% occurring only once. Material: PBMCs. This receptor was identified in a human donor in good health. This chain links TRBV29-1 with TRBJ2-7, with TRBD1 matching over 9 bases. The CDR3 DNA sequence: TGCAGCGTATTGGACAGGGGCGTTAAGTACTTC. Residues: CSVLDRGVKYF.